This T cell receptor (beta chain) was documented in a study of blood T cell repertoires in COVID-19. The protocol was immunoSEQ multiplex PCR, while the TCRdb copy is restricted to in-frame clones and leaves out a portion. The profile shows under 150,000 clones, about 90% of them singletons. This clone was counted once. This TCR was sampled from a human donor in a cohort sampled during active COVID-19. Sequencing was performed on peripheral blood.

In DNA form, the CDR3 reads TGTGCCAGCAGCGAGCATGTAGATACGCAGTATTTT. It specifies CASSEHVDTQYF. The rearrangement links TRBV6-2 or TRBV6-3 to TRBJ2-3; no definite D call. The CDR3 covers 12 residues. CDR1 and CDR2 from the germline V gene are MNHEY and SVGEGT. The germline V and J ends were trimmed by 6 bases and 5 bases, with 9 bases remaining between them.